This T cell receptor (beta chain) was recovered during a study of shared clonotypes between healthy human individuals. This CDR3 is 15 amino acids long. CDR1 SGDLS and CDR2 YYNGEE come from the germline V gene. V lost 0 bases and J lost 0, with 7 bases in between. Generated by immunoSEQ multiplex PCR, the TCRdb table keeps only in-frame clones and is missing some. The table lists 2 million to 3 million clones, around 90% of them singletons, with around 0.15% in the top ten. The source of this sequence is a man between 18 and 29 years old in good health. The rearrangement uses TRBV9 and TRBJ1-5; D gene unclear. Material for sequencing was naive CD4+ T cells sorted from blood. Described subset: CD45RA+ positively selected. The CDR3: CASSVDSHSNQPQHF. Here the CDR3 DNA reads TGTGCCAGCAGCGTAGACAGTCATAGCAATCAGCCCCAGCATTTT.